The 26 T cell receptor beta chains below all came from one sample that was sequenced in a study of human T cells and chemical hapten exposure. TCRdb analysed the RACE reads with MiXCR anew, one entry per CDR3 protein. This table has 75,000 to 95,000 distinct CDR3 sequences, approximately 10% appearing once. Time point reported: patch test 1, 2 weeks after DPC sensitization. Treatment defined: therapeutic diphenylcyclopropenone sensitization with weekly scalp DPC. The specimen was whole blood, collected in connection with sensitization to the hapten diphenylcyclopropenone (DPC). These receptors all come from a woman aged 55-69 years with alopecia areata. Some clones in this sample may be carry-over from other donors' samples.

The DNA for the CDR3 is TGTGCCAGCAGCGAGGGGAACAGGATCCCTGAAGCTTTCTTT. This sequence encodes CASSEGNRIPEAFF. The chain joins TRBV11-2 to TRBJ1-1; maybe TRBD1 (5 bases). This CDR3 has 14 residues. Trimming removed 5 bases at V and 6 bases at J, with 16 bases between. Germline loops: CDR1 SGHAT, CDR2 FQNNGV.

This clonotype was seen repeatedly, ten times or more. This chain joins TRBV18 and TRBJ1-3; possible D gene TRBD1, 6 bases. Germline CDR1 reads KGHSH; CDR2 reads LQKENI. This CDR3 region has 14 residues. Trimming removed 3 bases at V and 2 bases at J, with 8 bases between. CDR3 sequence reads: CASSPRQAGNTIYF. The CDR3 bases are TGTGCCAGCTCACCCAGACAGGCTGGAAACACCATATATTTT.

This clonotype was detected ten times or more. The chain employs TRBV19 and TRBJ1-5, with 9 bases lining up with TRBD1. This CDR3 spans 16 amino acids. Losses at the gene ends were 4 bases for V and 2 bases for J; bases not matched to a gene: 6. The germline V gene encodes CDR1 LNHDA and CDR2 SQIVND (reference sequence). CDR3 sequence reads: CASSRGTGFGNQPQHF. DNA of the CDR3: TGTGCCAGTAGTAGGGGGACAGGGTTCGGCAATCAGCCCCAGCATTTT.

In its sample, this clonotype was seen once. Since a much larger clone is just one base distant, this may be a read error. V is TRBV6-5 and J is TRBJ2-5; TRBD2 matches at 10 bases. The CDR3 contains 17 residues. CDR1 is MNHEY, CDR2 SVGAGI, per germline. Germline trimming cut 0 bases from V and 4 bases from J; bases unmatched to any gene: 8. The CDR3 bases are TGTGCCAGCAGTTACTCTTTCCTAGCGGGGGACCGAGAGACCCAGTACTTC. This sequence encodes CASSYSFLAGDRETQYF.

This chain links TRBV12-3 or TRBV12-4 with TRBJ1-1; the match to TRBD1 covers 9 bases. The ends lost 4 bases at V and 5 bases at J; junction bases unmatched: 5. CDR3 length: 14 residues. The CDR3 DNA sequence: TGTGCCAGCAGTTCTCAGACAGGGGGGACTGAAGCTTTCTTT. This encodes CASSSQTGGTEAFF.

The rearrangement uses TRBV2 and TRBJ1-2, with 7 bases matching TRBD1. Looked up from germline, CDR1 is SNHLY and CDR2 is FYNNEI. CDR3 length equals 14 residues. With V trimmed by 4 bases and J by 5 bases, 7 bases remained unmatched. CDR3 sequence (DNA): TGTGCCAGCAGTGCGGACAGGTTCCTTTATGGCTACACCTTC. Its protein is CASSADRFLYGYTF.

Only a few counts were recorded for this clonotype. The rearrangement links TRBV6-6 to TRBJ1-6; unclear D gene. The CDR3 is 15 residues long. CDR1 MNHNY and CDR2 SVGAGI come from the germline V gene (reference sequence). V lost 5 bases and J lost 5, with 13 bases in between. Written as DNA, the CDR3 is TGTGCCAGCAGTGAAAGGGTAGTCCATAATTCACCCCTCCACTTT. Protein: CASSERVVHNSPLHF.

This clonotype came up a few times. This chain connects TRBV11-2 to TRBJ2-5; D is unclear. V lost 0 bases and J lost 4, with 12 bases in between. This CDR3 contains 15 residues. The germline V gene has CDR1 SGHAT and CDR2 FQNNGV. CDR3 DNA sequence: TGTGCCAGCAGCTTAGATAGACGAGGCGCAGAGACCCAGTACTTC. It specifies CASSLDRRGAETQYF.

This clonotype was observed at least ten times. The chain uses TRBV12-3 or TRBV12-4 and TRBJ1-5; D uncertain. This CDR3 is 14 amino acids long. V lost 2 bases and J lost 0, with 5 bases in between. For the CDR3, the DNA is TGTGCCAGCAGTTTAACTGATAGCAATCAGCCCCAGCATTTT. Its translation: CASSLTDSNQPQHF.

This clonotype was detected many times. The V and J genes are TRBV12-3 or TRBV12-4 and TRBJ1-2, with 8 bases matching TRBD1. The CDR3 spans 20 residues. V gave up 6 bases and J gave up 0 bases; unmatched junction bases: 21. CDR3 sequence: CASSGQGRESQTLPNYGYTF. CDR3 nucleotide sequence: TGTGCCAGCAGCGGACAGGGAAGAGAGAGCCAAACCCTTCCTAACTATGGCTACACCTTC.

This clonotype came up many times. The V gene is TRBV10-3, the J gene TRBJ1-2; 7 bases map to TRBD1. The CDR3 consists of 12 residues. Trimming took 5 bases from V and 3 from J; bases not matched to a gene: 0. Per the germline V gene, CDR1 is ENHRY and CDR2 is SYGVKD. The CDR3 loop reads CAISTGDYGYTF. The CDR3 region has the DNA TGTGCCATCAGTACAGGGGACTATGGCTACACCTTC.

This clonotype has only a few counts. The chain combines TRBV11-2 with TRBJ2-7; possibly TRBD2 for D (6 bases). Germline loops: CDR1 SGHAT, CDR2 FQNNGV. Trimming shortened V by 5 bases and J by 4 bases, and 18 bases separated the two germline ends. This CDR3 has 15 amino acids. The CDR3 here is CASSRGTPVAYEQYF. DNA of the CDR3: TGTGCCAGCAGCCGCGGGACCCCCGTGGCGTACGAGCAGTACTTC.

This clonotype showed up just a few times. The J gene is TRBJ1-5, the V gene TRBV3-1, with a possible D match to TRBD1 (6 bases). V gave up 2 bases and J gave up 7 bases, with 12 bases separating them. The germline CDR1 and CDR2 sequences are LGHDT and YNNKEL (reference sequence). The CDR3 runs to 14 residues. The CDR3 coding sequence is TGTGCCAGCAGCCAATCGACAGGTCGACAGCCCCAGCATTTT. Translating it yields CASSQSTGRQPQHF.

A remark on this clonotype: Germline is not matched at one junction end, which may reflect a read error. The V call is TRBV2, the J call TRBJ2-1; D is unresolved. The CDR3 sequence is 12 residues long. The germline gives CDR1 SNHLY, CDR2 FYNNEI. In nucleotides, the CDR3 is TGTGCCAGCAGTGAATCGTCGTATAGCAATCTCTTC. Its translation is CASSESSYSNLF.

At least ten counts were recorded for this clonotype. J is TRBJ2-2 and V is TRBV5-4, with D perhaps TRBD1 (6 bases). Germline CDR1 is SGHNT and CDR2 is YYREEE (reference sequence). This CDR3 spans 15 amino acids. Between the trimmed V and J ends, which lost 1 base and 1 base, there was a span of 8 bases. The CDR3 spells CASSLSRGNTGELFF. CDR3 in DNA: TGTGCCAGCAGCTTGAGCAGGGGGAACACCGGGGAGCTGTTTTTT.

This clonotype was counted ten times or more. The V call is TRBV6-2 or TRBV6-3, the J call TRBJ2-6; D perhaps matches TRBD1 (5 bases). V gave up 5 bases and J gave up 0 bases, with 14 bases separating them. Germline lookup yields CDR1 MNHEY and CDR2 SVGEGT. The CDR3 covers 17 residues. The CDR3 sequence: CASSTRVRNSGANVLTF. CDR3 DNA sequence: TGTGCCAGCAGTACCAGGGTCCGAAACTCTGGGGCCAACGTCCTGACTTTC.

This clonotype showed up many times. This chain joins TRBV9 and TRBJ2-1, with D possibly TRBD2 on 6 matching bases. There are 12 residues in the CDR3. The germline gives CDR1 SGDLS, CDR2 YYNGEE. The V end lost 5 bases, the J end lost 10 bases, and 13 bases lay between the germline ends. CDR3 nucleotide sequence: TGTGCCAGCAGTGGGACTTTAGCGGAGCAGTTCTTC. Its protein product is CASSGTLAEQFF.

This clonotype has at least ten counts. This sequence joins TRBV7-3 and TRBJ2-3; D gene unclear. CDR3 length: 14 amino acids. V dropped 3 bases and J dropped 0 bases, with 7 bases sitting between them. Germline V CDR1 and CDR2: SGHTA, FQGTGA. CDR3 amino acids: CASSLGISTDTQYF. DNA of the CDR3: TGTGCCAGCAGCTTGGGGATTAGCACAGATACGCAGTATTTT.

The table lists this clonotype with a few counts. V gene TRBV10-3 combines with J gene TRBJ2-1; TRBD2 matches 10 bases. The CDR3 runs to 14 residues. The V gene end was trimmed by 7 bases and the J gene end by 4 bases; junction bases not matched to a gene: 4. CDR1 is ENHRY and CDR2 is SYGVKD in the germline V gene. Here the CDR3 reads CAIKGAGGYNEQFF. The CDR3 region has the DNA TGTGCCATCAAAGGAGCGGGGGGGTACAATGAGCAGTTCTTC.

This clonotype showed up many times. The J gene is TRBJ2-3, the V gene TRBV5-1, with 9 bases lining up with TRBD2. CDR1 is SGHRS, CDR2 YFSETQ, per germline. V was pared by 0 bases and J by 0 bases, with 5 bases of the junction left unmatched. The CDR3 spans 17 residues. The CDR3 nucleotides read TGCGCCAGCAGCTTGGGACTAGCGGAGAGTAGCACAGATACGCAGTATTTT. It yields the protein CASSLGLAESSTDTQYF. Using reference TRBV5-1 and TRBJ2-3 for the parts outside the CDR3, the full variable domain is KAGVTQTPRYLIKTRGQQVTLSCSPISGHRSVSWYQQTPGQGLQFLFEYFSETQRNKGNFPGRFSGRQFSNSRSEMNVSTLELGDSALYLCASSLGLAESSTDTQYFGPGTRLTVL.

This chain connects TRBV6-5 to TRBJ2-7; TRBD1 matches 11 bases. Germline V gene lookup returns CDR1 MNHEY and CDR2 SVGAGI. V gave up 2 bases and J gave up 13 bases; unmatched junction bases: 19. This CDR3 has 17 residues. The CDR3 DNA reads TGTGCCAGCAGTTACCCGGGCACCGGGACAGGGGGACTCAGGGTCTACTTC. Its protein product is CASSYPGTGTGGLRVYF.

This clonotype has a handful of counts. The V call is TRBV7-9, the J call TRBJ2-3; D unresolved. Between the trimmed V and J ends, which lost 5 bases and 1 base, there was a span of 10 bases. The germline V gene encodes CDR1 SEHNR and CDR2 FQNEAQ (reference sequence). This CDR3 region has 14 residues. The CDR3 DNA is TGTGCCAGCAGCCCTGTTTATGGCACAGATACGCAGTATTTT. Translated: CASSPVYGTDTQYF.

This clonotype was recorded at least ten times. DNA for the CDR3: TGCGCCAGCAGCCAAGGAGGCTGGGGACAGGGCTATTCACCCCTCCACTTT. Its protein is CASSQGGWGQGYSPLHF. This chain uses TRBV4-1 with TRBJ1-6; 9 bases align to TRBD1. CDR1 and CDR2 (germline): MGHRA, YSYEKL. The CDR3 sequence is 17 residues long. The junction had 9 bases not matched to a gene; V was cut back by 1 base and J by 8 bases.

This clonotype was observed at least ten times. The CDR3 DNA reads TGTGCCTGGAGTGCGGACTACGAGCAGTACTTC. It yields the protein CAWSADYEQYF. The rearrangement joins TRBV30 to TRBJ2-7; no clear D. The CDR3 spans 11 residues. From germline, CDR1 is GTSNPN and CDR2 SVGIG (reference sequence). V was trimmed by 1 base and J by 3 bases, leaving 4 bases between them.

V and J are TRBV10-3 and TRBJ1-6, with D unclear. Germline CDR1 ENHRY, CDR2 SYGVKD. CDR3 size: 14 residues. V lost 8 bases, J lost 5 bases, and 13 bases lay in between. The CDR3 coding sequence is TGTGCCATCGGGTCTCGCCTAGATAATTCACCCCTCCACTTT. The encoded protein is CAIGSRLDNSPLHF.

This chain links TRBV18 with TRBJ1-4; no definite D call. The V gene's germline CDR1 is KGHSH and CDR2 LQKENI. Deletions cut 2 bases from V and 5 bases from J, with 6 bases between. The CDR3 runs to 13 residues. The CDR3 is CASSPGENEKLFF. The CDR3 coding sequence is TGTGCCAGCTCACCAGGAGAGAATGAAAAACTGTTTTTT.